The present T cell receptor beta chain was sequenced within a study of shared clonotypes between healthy human individuals. Trimming stripped 4 bases from V and 2 bases from J, with 18 bases between. CDR1 is SGHRS and CDR2 is YFSETQ in the germline V gene. The CDR3 contains 17 residues. The naive CD8 fraction comprised CD45RO-negative cells positively selected for CCR7 and excluded terminally differentiated effector memory CD45RA+ cells. Donors had no recently reported acute infections or vaccinations and were HIV-negative. TCRdb's table, derived via immunoSEQ multiplex PCR, lists solely in-frame clones and lacks some. The sample has more than 600,000 clones; 92% are singletons.

Sample: naive CD8+ T cells sorted from blood. This chain uses TRBV5-1 with TRBJ1-4; possibly TRBD1 for D (5 bases). The sequence came from a young man in good health. The DNA for the CDR3 is TGCGCCAGCAGCCTCTGGGGCGTGGGGACGACTAATGAAAAACTGTTTTTT. It encodes CASSLWGVGTTNEKLFF. Looking up the rest from reference TRBV5-1 and TRBJ1-4 gives the full variable domain: KAGVTQTPRYLIKTRGQQVTLSCSPISGHRSVSWYQQTPGQGLQFLFEYFSETQRNKGNFPGRFSGRQFSNSRSEMNVSTLELGDSALYLCASSLWGVGTTNEKLFFGSGTQLSVL.